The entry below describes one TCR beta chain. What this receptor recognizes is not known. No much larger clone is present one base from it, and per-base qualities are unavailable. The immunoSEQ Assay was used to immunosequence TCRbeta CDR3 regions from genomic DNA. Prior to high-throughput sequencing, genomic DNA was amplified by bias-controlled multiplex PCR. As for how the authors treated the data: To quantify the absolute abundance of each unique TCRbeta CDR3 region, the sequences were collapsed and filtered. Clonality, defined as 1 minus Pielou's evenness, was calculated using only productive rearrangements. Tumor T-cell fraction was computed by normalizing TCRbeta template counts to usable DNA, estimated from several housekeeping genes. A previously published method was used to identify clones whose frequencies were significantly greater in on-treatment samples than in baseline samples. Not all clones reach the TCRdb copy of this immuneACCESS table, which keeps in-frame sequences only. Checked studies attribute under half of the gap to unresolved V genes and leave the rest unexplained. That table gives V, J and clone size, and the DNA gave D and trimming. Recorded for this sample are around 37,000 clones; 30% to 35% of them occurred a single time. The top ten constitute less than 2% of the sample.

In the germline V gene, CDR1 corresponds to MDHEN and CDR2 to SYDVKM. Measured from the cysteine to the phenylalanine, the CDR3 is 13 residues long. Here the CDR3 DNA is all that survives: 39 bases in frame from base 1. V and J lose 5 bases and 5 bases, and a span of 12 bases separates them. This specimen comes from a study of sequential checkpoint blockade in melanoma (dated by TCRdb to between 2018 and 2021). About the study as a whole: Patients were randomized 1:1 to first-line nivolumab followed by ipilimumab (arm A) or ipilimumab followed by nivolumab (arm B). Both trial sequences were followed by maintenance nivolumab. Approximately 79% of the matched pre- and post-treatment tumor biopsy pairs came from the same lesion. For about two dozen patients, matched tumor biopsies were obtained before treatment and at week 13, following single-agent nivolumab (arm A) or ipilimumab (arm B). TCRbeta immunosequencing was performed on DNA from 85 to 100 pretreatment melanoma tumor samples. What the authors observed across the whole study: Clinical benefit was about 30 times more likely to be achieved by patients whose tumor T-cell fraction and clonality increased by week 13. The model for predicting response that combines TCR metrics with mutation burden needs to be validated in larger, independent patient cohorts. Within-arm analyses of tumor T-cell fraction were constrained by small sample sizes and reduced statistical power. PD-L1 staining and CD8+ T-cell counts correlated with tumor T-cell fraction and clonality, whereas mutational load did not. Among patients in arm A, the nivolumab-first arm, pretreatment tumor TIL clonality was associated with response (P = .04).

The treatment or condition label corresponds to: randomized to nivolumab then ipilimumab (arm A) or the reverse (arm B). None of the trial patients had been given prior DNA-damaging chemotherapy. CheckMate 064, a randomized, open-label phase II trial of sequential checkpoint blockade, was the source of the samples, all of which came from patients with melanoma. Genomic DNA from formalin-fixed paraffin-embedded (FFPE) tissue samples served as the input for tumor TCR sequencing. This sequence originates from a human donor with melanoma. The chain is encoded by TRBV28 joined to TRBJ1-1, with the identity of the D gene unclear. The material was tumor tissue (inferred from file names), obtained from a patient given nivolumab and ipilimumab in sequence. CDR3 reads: CASSPSGGTEAFF. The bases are TGTGCCAGCAGTCCCTCCGGTGGGACTGAAGCTTTCTTT.